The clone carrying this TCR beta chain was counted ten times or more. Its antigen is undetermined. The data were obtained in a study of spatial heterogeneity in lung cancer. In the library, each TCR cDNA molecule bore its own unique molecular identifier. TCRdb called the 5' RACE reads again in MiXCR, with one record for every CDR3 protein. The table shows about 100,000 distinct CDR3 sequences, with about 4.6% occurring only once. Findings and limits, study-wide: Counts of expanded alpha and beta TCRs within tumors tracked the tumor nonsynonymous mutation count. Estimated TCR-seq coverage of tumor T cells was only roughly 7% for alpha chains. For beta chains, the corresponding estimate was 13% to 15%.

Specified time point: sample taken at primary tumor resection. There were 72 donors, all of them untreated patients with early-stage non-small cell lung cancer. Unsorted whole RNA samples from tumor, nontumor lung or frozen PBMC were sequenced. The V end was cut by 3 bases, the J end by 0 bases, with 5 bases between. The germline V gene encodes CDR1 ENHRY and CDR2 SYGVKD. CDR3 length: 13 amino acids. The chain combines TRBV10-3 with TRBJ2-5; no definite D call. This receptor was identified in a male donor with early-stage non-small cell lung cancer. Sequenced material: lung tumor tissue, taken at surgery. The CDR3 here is CAISDRNQETQYF. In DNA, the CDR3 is TGTGCCATCAGTGATAGAAACCAAGAGACCCAGTACTTC.